This T cell receptor beta chain was sequenced for a study of shared clonotypes between healthy human individuals. Replicate PCRs were loaded with around 0.3 ug DNA from unsorted PBMC, approximately 31,000 T cell genomes. Libraries were prepared by immunoSEQ multiplex PCR; TCRdb keeps only in-frame clonotypes and omits some of them. This table has over 400,000 clones, over 75% appearing once. CDR1 SGHRS and CDR2 YFSETQ come from the germline V gene. The germline V and J ends were trimmed by 2 bases and 2 bases, with 9 bases remaining between them. The CDR3 length is 14 residues. Material: PBMCs. The chain has TRBV5-1 and TRBJ2-3; tentative D call: TRBD2 (5 bases). The clonotype was recovered from a woman aged 40 to 50 in good health. Some clones in this sample may be carry-over from other donors' samples. The chain's CDR3 is CASSFTGSTDTQYF. For the CDR3, the DNA is TGCGCCAGCAGCTTTACGGGGTCCACAGATACGCAGTATTTT.